A single sample gave rise to the 8 T cell receptor beta chains below, sequenced in a study of shared clonotypes between healthy human individuals. Clones were read by immunoSEQ multiplex PCR, and TCRdb kept only the in-frame ones, dropping some. Of more than 1 million clones detected, around 78% appear once; the ten largest clones hold more than 0.45%. Sequencing input: memory CD4+ T cells from PBMCs. Subset specified: CD45RA-negative fraction. The receptors shown here come from a man aged 18 to 29 in good health. Some clones in this sample may be carry-over from other donors' samples.

The rearrangement uses TRBV9 and TRBJ1-3, with TRBD1 matching 7 bases. Germline V gene data show CDR1 as SGDLS and CDR2 as YYNGEE. The CDR3 has 15 residues. Losses at the gene ends were 3 bases for V and 4 bases for J; bases not matched to a gene: 7. CDR3 bases: TGTGCCAGCAGCGCGACAGGGATCGCGGGAAACACCATATATTTT. Translated: CASSATGIAGNTIYF. The full variable domain, rest sourced from reference TRBV9 and TRBJ1-3, is DSGVTQTPKHLITATGQRVTLRCSPRSGDLSVYWYQQSLDQGLQFLIQYYNGEERAKGNILERFSAQQFPDLHSELNLSSLELGDSALYFCASSATGIAGNTIYFGEGSWLTVV.

The gene calls are TRBV4-1 and TRBJ2-4; 11 positions agree with TRBD1. Germline-derived CDR1 and CDR2 are MGHRA and YSYEKL. Trimming took 5 bases from V and 0 from J; bases not matched to a gene: 9. The CDR3 is made up of 18 amino acids. CDR3 protein: CASSGGQGAKLAKNIQYF. The CDR3 coding sequence is TGCGCCAGCAGCGGTGGACAGGGGGCAAAACTAGCCAAAAACATTCAGTACTTC.

V and J are TRBV19 and TRBJ2-7; the D gene is possibly TRBD2 (6 bases). The CDR3 runs 15 residues. Germline V gene lookup returns CDR1 LNHDA and CDR2 SQIVND (reference sequence). The V gene lost 6 bases and the J gene lost 3 bases, with 18 bases spanning the gap. The chain's CDR3 is CASRSPGRRSYEQYF. As DNA, the CDR3 is TGTGCCAGTAGGTCCCCCGGGAGAAGGAGCTACGAGCAGTACTTC.

The V gene is TRBV7-8, the J gene TRBJ2-7, with 8 bases lining up with TRBD2. V lost 1 base to trimming and J lost 7 bases; unmatched junction nucleotides: 15. CDR3 length: 17 residues. The germline V gene encodes CDR1 SGHVS and CDR2 FQNEAQ. CDR3 amino acids: CASSLVGVGAGAGEQYF. Written as DNA, the CDR3 is TGTGCCAGCAGCTTAGTCGGCGTGGGAGCGGGAGCGGGGGAGCAGTACTTC.

Comment on this clone: The sample has other DNA sequences that encode this CDR3 too. V usage is TRBV6-1 and J usage is TRBJ2-3, with 7 bases lining up with TRBD1. V lost 3 bases and J lost 1; bases outside the gene matches: 4. Germline CDR1 and CDR2: MNHNS and SASEGT. There are 15 residues in the CDR3. The CDR3 sequence is CASSDPGQGTDTQYF. The CDR3 DNA reads as TGTGCCAGCAGTGACCCCGGACAGGGCACAGATACGCAGTATTTT.

V usage is TRBV4-2 and J usage is TRBJ1-2, with D hard to call. The CDR3 is made up of 12 amino acids. V was shortened by 2 bases and J by 2 bases, with 3 bases between the two germline ends. The germline V gene has CDR1 LGHNA and CDR2 YNFKEQ. Written as DNA, the CDR3 is TGTGCCAGCAGCCAAAAAAACTATGGCTACACCTTC. This codes for CASSQKNYGYTF.

This clone appeared a few times. V gene TRBV18 combines with J gene TRBJ2-7, with TRBD1 identical over 10 bases. Looked up from germline, CDR1 is KGHSH and CDR2 is LQKENI. This CDR3 is 20 amino acids long. V lost 6 bases to trimming and J lost 0 bases; unmatched junction nucleotides: 20. The CDR3 DNA reads TGTGCCAGCTCCCCCGGGACAGGGGTTCGTGGAGCGGGGAGCTCCTACGAGCAGTACTTC. This gives the protein CASSPGTGVRGAGSSYEQYF.

The V gene is TRBV6-5, the J gene TRBJ1-2; 8 bases agree with TRBD1. This CDR3 has 16 amino acids. The junction had 9 bases not matched to a gene; V was cut back by 4 bases and J by 2 bases. The germline V gene encodes CDR1 MNHEY and CDR2 SVGAGI. CDR3 coding DNA: TGTGCCAGCAGTTTCCTGACCGGGACAGGAAACTATGGCTACACCTTC. Its translation is CASSFLTGTGNYGYTF.